The entry below gives a single T cell receptor (beta chain) sequence along with its context. Antigen unknown. An end of the junction does not agree with germline; a read error may underlie this. Starting material for RNA and DNA co-extraction consisted of about 20-32 mg of unsorted bulk tissue. Tumor samples were assessed, and every one had over 85% viable tumor cells. This sample is drawn from a study of tumor-infiltrating lymphocytes in primary liver carcinoma. Across the study: The cohort included men and women aged 30 to 69 years. Study-wide results and limits: Between tumor regions, pairs overlapped more than tumor-adjacent and tumor-blood pairs did. Found in all five tumor regions were only about 7-24% of top clones.

TCR beta cDNA came from approximately 0.55 ug total RNA, primed with a constant-region primer. A slightly modified ARM-PCR protocol with three nested multiplex PCR rounds produced these TCR beta libraries. Investigators reported that the first two PCR rounds, at about 11 cycles each, used TRBV1-TRBV30 forward primers with a C-beta reverse primer. MiXCR, run by TCRdb on the multiplex PCR reads, gives a single entry per CDR3 protein. This sample carries fewer than 250,000 distinct CDR3 sequences, approximately 80% of them seen once, and the ten largest clones take 15% to 20%. CDR1 and CDR2 (germline): SGHAT, FQNNGV. The CDR3 runs 15 residues.

The chain employs TRBV11-2 and TRBJ2-1; tentative D call: TRBD1 (6 bases). This receptor was taken from a man between 40 and 49 years old with primary liver carcinoma and hepatitis B virus infection. The sequenced sample was tumor tissue from primary liver carcinoma. CDR3 bases: TGTGCCAGCAGCCCCCATCAAGCAGGGGACAATGAACAGTTCTTC. Translating it yields CASSPHQAGDNEQFF.